This entry is about one TCR beta chain. Its antigen is currently unknown. This sequence may be a read error, since a much larger clone differs from it by one base. The sample belongs to a study of regulatory T cells in long-lasting Graves disease. The TCR beta library used iRepertoire HTBI primers with Arm-PCR amplification of CDR3. TCRdb reprocessed the multiplex PCR reads via MiXCR and lists one record per CDR3 protein. The top ten clones hold around a tenth of a sample with 400,000 to 500,000 distinct CDR3 sequences, roughly 15% of them seen once. Stated time point: newly diagnosed GD, antithyroid drugs for less than 3 months. Extracted RNA from PBMCs served as the source of the TCR library. The V gene's germline CDR1 is ENHRY and CDR2 SYGVKD. The CDR3 is made up of 14 amino acids. Points from the study as a whole: Persistent disease preferred TRBV28, TRBJ1-2 and TRBJ2-5. Public clonotype sharing was higher in persistent than newly diagnosed patients.

The sample was also reused in another study, on T cells in Graves' hyperthyroidism and ophthalmopathy. As reported in that work: TCR CDR3 underwent first-round RT-PCR with the HTBI primer set.

V gene TRBV10-3 combines with J gene TRBJ2-1; 11 bases align to TRBD2. The source is a woman between 25 and 40 years old with Graves disease. The sample in question was peripheral blood mononuclear cells (PBMCs), obtained at new diagnosis, from a patient treated with antithyroid drugs. In DNA, the CDR3 is TGTGCCATCAGTTTAGCGGGAGGGAGGAATGAGCAGCTCTTC. As protein: CAISLAGGRNEQLF.